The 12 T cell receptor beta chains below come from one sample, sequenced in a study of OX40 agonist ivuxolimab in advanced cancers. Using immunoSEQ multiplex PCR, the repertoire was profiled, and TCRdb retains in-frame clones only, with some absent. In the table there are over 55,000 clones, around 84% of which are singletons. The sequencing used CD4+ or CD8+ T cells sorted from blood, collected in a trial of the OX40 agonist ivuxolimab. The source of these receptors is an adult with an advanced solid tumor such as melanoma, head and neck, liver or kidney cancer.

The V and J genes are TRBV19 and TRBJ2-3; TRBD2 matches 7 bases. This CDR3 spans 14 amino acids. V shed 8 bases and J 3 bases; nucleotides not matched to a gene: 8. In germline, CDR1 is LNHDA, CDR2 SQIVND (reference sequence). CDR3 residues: CASLPSGVTDTQYF. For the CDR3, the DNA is TGTGCCAGTCTCCCCAGCGGGGTAACAGATACGCAGTATTTT.

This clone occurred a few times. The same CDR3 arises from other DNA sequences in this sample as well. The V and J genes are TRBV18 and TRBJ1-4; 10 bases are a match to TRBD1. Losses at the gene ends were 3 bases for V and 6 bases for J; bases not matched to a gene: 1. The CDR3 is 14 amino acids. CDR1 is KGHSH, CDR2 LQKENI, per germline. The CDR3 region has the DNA TGTGCCAGCTCACCTGGGACAGGGGATGAAAAACTGTTTTTT. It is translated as CASSPGTGDEKLFF. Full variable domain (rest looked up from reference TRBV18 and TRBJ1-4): NAGVMQNPRHLVRRRGQEARLRCSPMKGHSHVYWYRQLPEEGLKFMVYLQKENIIDESGMPKERFSAEFPKEGPSILRIQQVVRGDSAAYFCASSPGTGDEKLFFGSGTQLSVL.

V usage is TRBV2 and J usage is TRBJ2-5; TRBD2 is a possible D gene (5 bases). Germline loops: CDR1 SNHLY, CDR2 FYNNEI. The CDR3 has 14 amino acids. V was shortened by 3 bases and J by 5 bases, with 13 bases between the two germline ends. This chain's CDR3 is CASSDIVAGETQYF. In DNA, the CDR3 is TGTGCCAGCAGTGACATAGTTGCGGGTGAGACCCAGTACTTC.

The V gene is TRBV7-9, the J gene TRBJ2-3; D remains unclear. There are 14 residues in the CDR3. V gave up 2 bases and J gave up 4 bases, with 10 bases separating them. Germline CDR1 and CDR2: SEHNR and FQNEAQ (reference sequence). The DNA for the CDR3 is TGTGCCAGCAGCTTACGAGGAGATGCAGATACGCAGTATTTT. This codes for CASSLRGDADTQYF.

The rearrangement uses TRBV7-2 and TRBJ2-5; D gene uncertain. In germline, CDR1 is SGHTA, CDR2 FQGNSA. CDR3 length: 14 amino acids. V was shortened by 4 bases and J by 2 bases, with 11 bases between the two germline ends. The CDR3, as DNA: TGTGCCAGCAGCTACAAGACTGGACAAGAGACCCAGTACTTC. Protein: CASSYKTGQETQYF.

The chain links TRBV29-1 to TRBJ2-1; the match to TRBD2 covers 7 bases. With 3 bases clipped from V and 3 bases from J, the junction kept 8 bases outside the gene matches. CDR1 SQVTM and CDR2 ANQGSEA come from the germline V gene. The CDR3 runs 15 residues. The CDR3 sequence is CSVEGHERDYNEQFF. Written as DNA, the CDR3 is TGCAGCGTTGAGGGGCATGAGCGGGACTACAATGAGCAGTTCTTC.

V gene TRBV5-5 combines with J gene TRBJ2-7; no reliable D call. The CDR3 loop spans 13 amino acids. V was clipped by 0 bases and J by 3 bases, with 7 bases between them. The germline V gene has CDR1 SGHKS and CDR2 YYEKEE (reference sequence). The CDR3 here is CASSLVPSYEQYV. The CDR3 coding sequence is TGTGCCAGCAGCTTGGTTCCGAGCTACGAGCAGTACGTC.

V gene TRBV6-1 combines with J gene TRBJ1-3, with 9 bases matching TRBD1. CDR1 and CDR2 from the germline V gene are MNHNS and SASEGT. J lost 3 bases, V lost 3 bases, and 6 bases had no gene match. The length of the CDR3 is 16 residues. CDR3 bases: TGTGCCAGCAGTGACCCCGGGACAGGGATTGGAAACACCATATATTTT. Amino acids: CASSDPGTGIGNTIYF.

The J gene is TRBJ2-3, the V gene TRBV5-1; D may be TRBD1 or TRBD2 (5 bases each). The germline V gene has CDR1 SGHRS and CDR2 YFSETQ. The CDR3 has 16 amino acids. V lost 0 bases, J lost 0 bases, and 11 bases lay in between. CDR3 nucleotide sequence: TGCGCCAGCAGCTTGGAACCGGGGCTGAGCACAGATACGCAGTATTTT. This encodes CASSLEPGLSTDTQYF. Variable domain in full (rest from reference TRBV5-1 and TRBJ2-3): KAGVTQTPRYLIKTRGQQVTLSCSPISGHRSVSWYQQTPGQGLQFLFEYFSETQRNKGNFPGRFSGRQFSNSRSEMNVSTLELGDSALYLCASSLEPGLSTDTQYFGPGTRLTVL.

The CDR3 here is CASSLGAGNTGELFF. In DNA, the CDR3 is TGCGCCAGCAGCTTGGGTGCAGGGAACACCGGGGAGCTGTTTTTT. The J gene is TRBJ2-2, the V gene TRBV5-1; D is undetermined. V shed 0 bases and J shed 1 base, with 7 bases lying between them. Germline CDR1 SGHRS, CDR2 YFSETQ. This CDR3 is 15 amino acids long.

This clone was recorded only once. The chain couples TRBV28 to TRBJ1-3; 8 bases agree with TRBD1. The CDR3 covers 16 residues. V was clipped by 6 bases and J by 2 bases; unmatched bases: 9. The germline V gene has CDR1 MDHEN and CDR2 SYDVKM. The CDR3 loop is CASRHGQGRAGNTIYF. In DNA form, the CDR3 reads TGTGCCAGCAGGCATGGACAGGGAAGAGCTGGAAACACCATATATTTT. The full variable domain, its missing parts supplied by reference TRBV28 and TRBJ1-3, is DVKVTQSSRYLVKRTGEKVFLECVQDMDHENMFWYRQDPGLGLRLIYFSYDVKMKEKGDIPEGYSVSREKKERFSLILESASTNQTSMYLCASRHGQGRAGNTIYFGEGSWLTVV.

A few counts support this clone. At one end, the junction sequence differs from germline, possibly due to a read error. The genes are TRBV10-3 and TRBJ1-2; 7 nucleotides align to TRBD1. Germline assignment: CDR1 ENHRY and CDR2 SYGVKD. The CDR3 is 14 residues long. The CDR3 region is CAITEDGETGGYTF. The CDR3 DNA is TGTGCCATCACTGAGGACGGGGAGACAGGGGGCTACACCTTC.